The entry that follows covers one T cell receptor (beta chain) sequence. What it recognizes is unknown. Measured with immunoSEQ multiplex PCR; TCRdb has only the in-frame clones, and not every one. The repertoire holds under 200,000 clones, with under 95% as singletons. This CDR3 region has 12 residues. The junction had 8 bases not matched to a gene; V was cut back by 6 bases and J by 8 bases. CDR1 SQVTM and CDR2 ANQGSEA come from the germline V gene. Second-dose schedules of about 4 or about 12 weeks were combined. The data stem from a study of T cell responses to AZD1222 COVID-19 vaccine. Study conclusions and caveats: The span of vaccine-associated CD4 TCRs extended across spike, with dominance at 160-218 and 743-854. Just six AZD1222 recipients were seropositive at baseline. Unmutated variant regions are reportedly the target of nearly half of TCRs that are spike-specific.

The rearrangement uses TRBV29-1 and TRBJ1-2; TRBD1 matches 8 bases. This sample comprised peripheral blood, obtained 28 days after the second AZD1222 dose. The sequence was obtained from an adult who received the AZD1222 COVID-19 vaccine. For the CDR3, the DNA is TGCAGCGTGGGGCAGGGGGCTCAGGGCTACACCTTC. It codes for CSVGQGAQGYTF.